The 14 T cell receptor beta chains below all came from one sample that was sequenced in a study of shared clonotypes between healthy human individuals. Here immunoSEQ multiplex PCR was the method, and the copy in TCRdb shows in-frame clones only, minus some. The sample carries some 700,000 clones, less than 95% recorded once. Material for sequencing was memory CD8+ T cells from PBMCs. This sample's subset: CD45RO+ cells pooled with CCR7-negative TemRA cells. These receptors came from a man between 18 and 29 years old in good health. Some clones in this sample may be carry-over from other donors' samples.

This chain connects TRBV7-9 to TRBJ2-2; TRBD1 aligns across 8 bases. The germline V gene has CDR1 SEHNR and CDR2 FQNEAQ (reference sequence). CDR3 size: 15 residues. After removal of 5 bases from V and 0 bases from J, the junction contained 2 bases not matched to a gene. This chain's CDR3 is CASSRTGPNTGELFF. The CDR3 DNA follows: TGTGCCAGCAGCCGGACAGGGCCGAACACCGGGGAGCTGTTTTTT. Together with reference TRBV7-9 and TRBJ2-2, the CDR3 gives the full variable domain: DTGVSQNPRHKITKRGQNVTFRCDPISEHNRLYWYRQTLGQGPEFLTYFQNEAQLEKSRLLSDRFSAERPKGSFSTLEIQRTEQGDSAMYLCASSRTGPNTGELFFGEGSRLTVL.

This sequence joins TRBV5-1 and TRBJ2-7; perhaps TRBD2 as D (7 bases). The germline gives CDR1 SGHRS, CDR2 YFSETQ. Trimming took 3 bases from V and 2 from J, leaving 18 bases between them. This CDR3 comprises 16 residues. For the CDR3, the DNA is TGCGCCAGCAGCTCCTACGGACTAGGGGGGACCTACGAGCAGTACTTC. As protein: CASSSYGLGGTYEQYF.

The rearrangement links TRBV29-1 to TRBJ2-1, with TRBD2 matching over 7 bases. The CDR3 is 15 residues long. V lost 4 bases and J lost 2; bases outside the gene matches: 8. Germline V gives CDR1 SQVTM, CDR2 ANQGSEA. CDR3 sequence: CSVGWAGVTYNEQFF. The CDR3 coding sequence is TGCAGCGTTGGATGGGCGGGGGTAACCTACAATGAGCAGTTCTTC.

V usage is TRBV2 and J usage is TRBJ2-2; no clear D. The CDR3 runs 13 residues. Trimming took off 4 bases at V and 4 bases at J, with 7 bases between the two ends. The germline V gene has CDR1 SNHLY and CDR2 FYNNEI. The CDR3 DNA follows: TGTGCCAGCAGTGTCTTGGTCACCGGGGAGCTGTTTTTT. It is translated as CASSVLVTGELFF.

This chain joins TRBV30 and TRBJ1-1; TRBD1 aligns across 10 bases. There are 13 residues in the CDR3. V dropped 3 bases and J dropped 4; count of bases not matched to a gene: 2. Germline lookup yields CDR1 GTSNPN and CDR2 SVGIG (reference sequence). In DNA, the CDR3 is TGTGCCTGGAGGGACAGGGGGAGCACTGAAGCTTTCTTT. Its protein is CAWRDRGSTEAFF.

This chain connects TRBV6-5 to TRBJ1-2; D might be TRBD1 (6 bases). This CDR3 has 15 amino acids. Germline V gene sequence: CDR1 MNHEY, CDR2 SVGAGI. V was clipped by 6 bases and J by 4 bases, with 18 bases between them. This chain's CDR3 is CASSPSLGASYGYTF. The CDR3 DNA follows: TGTGCCAGCAGCCCTAGCTTGGGGGCCTCCTATGGCTACACCTTC.

This chain links TRBV6-5 with TRBJ2-7; 8 nucleotides align to TRBD2. J was trimmed by 0 bases and V by 6 bases; bases with no gene match: 7. CDR3 length: 15 residues. The germline CDR1 and CDR2 sequences are MNHEY and SVGAGI. CDR3 residues: CASSPIAGSSYEQYF. The CDR3, as DNA: TGTGCCAGCAGCCCCATAGCGGGGAGCTCCTACGAGCAGTACTTC.

The rearrangement joins TRBV14 to TRBJ2-6, with D perhaps matching TRBD1 (6 bases). Germline loops: CDR1 SGHDN, CDR2 FVKESK. V shed 4 bases and J shed 0 bases, with 19 bases lying between them. This CDR3 is built from 19 residues. CDR3 amino acids: CASSPRFGQLTSGANVLTF. The CDR3 DNA sequence: TGTGCCAGCAGCCCCAGGTTTGGACAGCTCACCTCTGGGGCCAACGTCCTGACTTTC.

The rearrangement joins TRBV29-1 to TRBJ1-2; 8 nucleotides line up with TRBD1. The germline V gene has CDR1 SQVTM and CDR2 ANQGSEA. CDR3 size: 13 residues. Trimming at V came to 6 bases and at J to 6 bases, leaving 9 bases not matched to a gene. The CDR3 coding sequence is TGCAGCGTCGGACAGGGATATCGGGATGGCTACACCTTC. Its protein is CSVGQGYRDGYTF.

For this clone: Other DNA sequences within the sample encode an identical CDR3. The CDR3 region is CASSYSGREAFF. DNA of the CDR3: TGTGCCAGCAGTTACTCGGGCAGAGAAGCTTTCTTT. The chain couples TRBV6-5 to TRBJ1-1; no clear D. Per the germline V gene, CDR1 is MNHEY and CDR2 is SVGAGI. The CDR3 covers 12 residues. Trimming left V 0 bases short and J 8 bases short, with 7 bases between.

This clone was seen a single time. The chain links TRBV6-1 to TRBJ1-1, with D tentatively TRBD1 (5 bases). The germline V and J ends were trimmed by 3 bases and 3 bases, with 17 bases remaining between them. The CDR3 runs 16 residues. Looked up from germline, CDR1 is MNHNS and CDR2 is SASEGT. Here the CDR3 DNA reads TGTGCCAGCAGTGATGGTGTGGGGGTAGGGTACACTGAAGCTTTCTTT. Translated: CASSDGVGVGYTEAFF.

The chain recombines TRBV4-3 with TRBJ2-1; D may be TRBD1 or TRBD2 (5 bases each). In germline, CDR1 is LGHNA, CDR2 YSLEER. The CDR3 has 14 residues. Trimming stripped 1 base from V and 9 bases from J, with 13 bases between. CDR3 loop: CASSQGGGGGEQFF. CDR3 DNA: TGCGCCAGCAGCCAAGGTGGGGGTGGCGGTGAGCAGTTCTTC.

The V call is TRBV27, the J call TRBJ1-5, with D perhaps TRBD1 (5 bases). Germline lookup yields CDR1 MNHEY and CDR2 SMNVEV (reference sequence). CDR3 length: 14 amino acids. Between the trimmed V and J ends, which lost 6 bases and 4 bases, there was a span of 13 bases. The CDR3 sequence: CASRLQGVNQPQHF. The CDR3 nucleotides read TGTGCCAGCAGGCTTCAGGGAGTTAATCAGCCCCAGCATTTT.

This chain connects TRBV28 to TRBJ2-1; TRBD2 matches at 9 bases. This CDR3 is built from 17 residues. The germline gives CDR1 MDHEN, CDR2 SYDVKM. Unmatched junction bases numbered 11, after V lost 5 bases and J lost 3 bases. The CDR3 DNA reads as TGTGCCAGCAGTCCGACACGTAGCGGGAGCAGCTACAATGAGCAGTTCTTC. Translated, it gives CASSPTRSGSSYNEQFF.